This T cell receptor (beta chain) was profiled in a study of patients and donors after allogeneic stem cell transplantation. A single record per CDR3 protein comes from TCRdb applying MiXCR to the RT-PCR reads. The sample has under 200,000 distinct CDR3 sequences, about 29% seen once. The CDR3 covers 14 residues. Looked up from germline, CDR1 is SEHNR and CDR2 is FQNEAQ (reference sequence). V trimming: 5 bases; J trimming: 3 bases; junction bases outside the gene matches: 6. The TCR sequence derives from a human donor who was either an allogeneic HSCT recipient or a stem cell or donor lymphocyte infusion donor (not recorded which). It is not recorded whose cells these are; they may come from a transplant donor. The chain couples TRBV7-9 to TRBJ1-1, with 7 positions matching TRBD1. The sequenced sample consisted of blood, either unsorted or a sorted T cell fraction (not recorded which). The CDR3 region has the DNA TGTGCCAGCAGCCTGGGGGACAGTTACACTGAAGCTTTCTTT. Translated, it gives CASSLGDSYTEAFF.